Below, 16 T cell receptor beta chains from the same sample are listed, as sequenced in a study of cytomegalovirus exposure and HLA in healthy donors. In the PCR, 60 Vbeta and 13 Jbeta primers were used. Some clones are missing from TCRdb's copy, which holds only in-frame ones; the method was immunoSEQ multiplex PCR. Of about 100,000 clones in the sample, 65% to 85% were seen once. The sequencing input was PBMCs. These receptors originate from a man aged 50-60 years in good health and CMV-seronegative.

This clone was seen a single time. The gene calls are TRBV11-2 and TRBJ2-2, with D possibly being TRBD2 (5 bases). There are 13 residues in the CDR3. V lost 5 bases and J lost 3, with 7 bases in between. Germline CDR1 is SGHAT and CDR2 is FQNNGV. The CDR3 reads CASSPRDTGELFF. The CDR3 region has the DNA TGTGCCAGCAGCCCGAGGGACACCGGGGAGCTGTTTTTT. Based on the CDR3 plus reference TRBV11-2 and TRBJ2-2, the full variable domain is EAGVAQSPRYKIIEKRQSVAFWCNPISGHATLYWYQQILGQGPKLLIQFQNNGVVDDSQLPKDRFSAERLKGVDSTLKIQPAKLEDSAVYLCASSPRDTGELFFGEGSRLTVL.

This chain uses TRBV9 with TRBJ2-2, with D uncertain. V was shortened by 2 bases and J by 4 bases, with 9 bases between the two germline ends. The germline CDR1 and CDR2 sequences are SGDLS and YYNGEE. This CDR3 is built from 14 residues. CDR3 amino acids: CASSVAPGTGELFF. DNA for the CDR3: TGTGCCAGCAGCGTGGCTCCGGGCACCGGGGAGCTGTTTTTT.

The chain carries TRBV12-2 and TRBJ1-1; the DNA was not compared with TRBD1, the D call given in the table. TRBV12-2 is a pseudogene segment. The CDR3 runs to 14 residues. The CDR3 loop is CASRFDRGATEAFF. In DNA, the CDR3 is TGTGCAAGTCGCTTTGACAGGGGGGCCACTGAAGCTTTCTTT.

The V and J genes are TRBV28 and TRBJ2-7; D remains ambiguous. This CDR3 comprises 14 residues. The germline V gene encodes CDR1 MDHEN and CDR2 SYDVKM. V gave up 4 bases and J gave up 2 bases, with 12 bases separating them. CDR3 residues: CASSSPPVPYEQYF. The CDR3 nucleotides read TGTGCCAGCAGTTCCCCTCCGGTGCCCTACGAGCAGTACTTC.

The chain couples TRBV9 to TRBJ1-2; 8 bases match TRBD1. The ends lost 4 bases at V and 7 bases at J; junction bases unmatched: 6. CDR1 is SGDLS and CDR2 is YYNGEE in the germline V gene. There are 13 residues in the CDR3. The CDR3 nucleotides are TGTGCCAGCAGCTCCGGACAGGGAAGTGGCTACACCTTC. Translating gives CASSSGQGSGYTF.

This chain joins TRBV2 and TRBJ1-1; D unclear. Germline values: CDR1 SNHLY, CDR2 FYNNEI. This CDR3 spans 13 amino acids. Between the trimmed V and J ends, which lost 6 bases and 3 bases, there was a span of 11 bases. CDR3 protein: CASRADMYTEAFF. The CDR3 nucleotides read TGTGCCAGCAGGGCCGATATGTACACTGAAGCTTTCTTT. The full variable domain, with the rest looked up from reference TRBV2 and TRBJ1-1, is EPEVTQTPSHQVTQMGQEVILRCVPISNHLYFYWYRQILGQKVEFLVSFYNNEISEKSEIFDDQFSVERPDGSNFTLKIRSTKLEDSAMYFCASRADMYTEAFFGQGTRLTVV.

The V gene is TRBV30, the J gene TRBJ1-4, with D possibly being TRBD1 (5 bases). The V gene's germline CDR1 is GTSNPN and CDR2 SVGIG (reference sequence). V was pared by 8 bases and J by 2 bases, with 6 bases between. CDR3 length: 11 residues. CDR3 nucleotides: TGTGCCCGGGGGACTAATGAAAAACTGTTTTTT. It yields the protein CARGTNEKLFF.

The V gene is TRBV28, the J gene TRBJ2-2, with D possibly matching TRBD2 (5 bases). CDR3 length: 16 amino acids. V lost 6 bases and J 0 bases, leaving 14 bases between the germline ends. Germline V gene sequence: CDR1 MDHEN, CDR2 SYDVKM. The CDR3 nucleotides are TGTGCCAGCAGGCAGGAGGCCCCGTCGAACACCGGGGAGCTGTTTTTT. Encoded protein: CASRQEAPSNTGELFF. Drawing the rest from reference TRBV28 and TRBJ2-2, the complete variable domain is DVKVTQSSRYLVKRTGEKVFLECVQDMDHENMFWYRQDPGLGLRLIYFSYDVKMKEKGDIPEGYSVSREKKERFSLILESASTNQTSMYLCASRQEAPSNTGELFFGEGSRLTVL.

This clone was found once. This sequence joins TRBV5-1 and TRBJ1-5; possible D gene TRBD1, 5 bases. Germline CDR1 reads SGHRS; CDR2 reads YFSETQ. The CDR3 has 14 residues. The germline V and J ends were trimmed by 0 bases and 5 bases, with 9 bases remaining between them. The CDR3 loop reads CASSLESRDQPQHF. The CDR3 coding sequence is TGCGCCAGCAGCTTGGAATCCAGGGATCAGCCCCAGCATTTT.

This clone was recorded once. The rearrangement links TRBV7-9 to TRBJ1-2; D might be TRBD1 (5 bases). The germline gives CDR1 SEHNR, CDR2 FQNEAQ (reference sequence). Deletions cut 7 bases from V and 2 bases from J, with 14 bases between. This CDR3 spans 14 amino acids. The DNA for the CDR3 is TGTGCCAGCACCCGACGGGGGGTCAACTATGGCTACACCTTC. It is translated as CASTRRGVNYGYTF.

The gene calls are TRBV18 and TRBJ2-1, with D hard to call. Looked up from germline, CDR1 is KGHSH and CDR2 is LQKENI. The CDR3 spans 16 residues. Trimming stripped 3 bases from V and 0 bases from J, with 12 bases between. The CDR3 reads CASSPDSLSSYNEQFF. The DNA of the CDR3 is TGTGCCAGCTCACCCGACTCCCTCAGCTCCTACAATGAGCAGTTCTTC.

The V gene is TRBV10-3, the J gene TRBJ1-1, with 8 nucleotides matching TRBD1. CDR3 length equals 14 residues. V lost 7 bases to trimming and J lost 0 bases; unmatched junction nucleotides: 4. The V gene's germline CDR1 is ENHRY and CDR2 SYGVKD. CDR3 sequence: CAINRDRLNTEAFF. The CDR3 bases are TGTGCCATCAACCGGGACAGGCTGAACACTGAAGCTTTCTTT.

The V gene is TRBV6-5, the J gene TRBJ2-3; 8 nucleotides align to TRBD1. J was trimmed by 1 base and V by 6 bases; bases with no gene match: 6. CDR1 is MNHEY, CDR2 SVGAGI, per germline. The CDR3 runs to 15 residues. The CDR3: CASRTQGGGTDTQYF. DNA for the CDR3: TGTGCCAGCAGGACACAGGGGGGTGGCACAGATACGCAGTATTTT.

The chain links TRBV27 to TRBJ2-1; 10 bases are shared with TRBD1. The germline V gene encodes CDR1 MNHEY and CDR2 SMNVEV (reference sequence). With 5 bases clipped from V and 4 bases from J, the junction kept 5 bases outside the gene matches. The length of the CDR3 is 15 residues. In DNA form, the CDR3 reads TGTGCCAGCAGTCCCCGACAGGGGGCTTACAATGAGCAGTTCTTC. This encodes CASSPRQGAYNEQFF.

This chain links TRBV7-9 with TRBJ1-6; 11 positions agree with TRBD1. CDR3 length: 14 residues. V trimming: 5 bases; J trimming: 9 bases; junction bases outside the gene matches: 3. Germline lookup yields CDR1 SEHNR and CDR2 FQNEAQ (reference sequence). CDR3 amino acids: CASSPGQGGSPLHF. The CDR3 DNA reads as TGTGCCAGCAGCCCGGGACAGGGGGGTTCACCCCTCCACTTT.

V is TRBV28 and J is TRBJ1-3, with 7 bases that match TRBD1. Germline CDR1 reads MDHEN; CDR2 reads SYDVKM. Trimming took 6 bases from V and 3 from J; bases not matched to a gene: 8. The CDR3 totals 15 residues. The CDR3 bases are TGTGCCAGCAGCCAGGGGGGATTGGTTGGAAACACCATATATTTT. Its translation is CASSQGGLVGNTIYF.